A single sample is the source of the 10 T cell receptor beta chains below, sequenced in a study of cytomegalovirus exposure and HLA in healthy donors. The PCR employed 60 Vbeta primers together with 13 Jbeta primers. The data were produced by immunoSEQ multiplex PCR, yet TCRdb's version contains in-frame clones alone and is incomplete. This sample has roughly 160,000 clones, with over 70% found just once. Sequencing was done on a sample of PBMCs. The receptors here all came from a woman between 45 and 65 years old in good health and CMV-seropositive.

The chain recombines TRBV5-1 with TRBJ1-1; D uncertain. The CDR3 totals 14 residues. V was pared by 3 bases and J by 3 bases, with 12 bases between. Germline V CDR1 and CDR2: SGHRS, YFSETQ. The CDR3 bases are TGCGCCAGCAGCTCCTTCGGGGAGGACACTGAAGCTTTCTTT. This gives the protein CASSSFGEDTEAFF.

This chain uses TRBV5-5 with TRBJ1-1, with 12 bases that match TRBD1. Germline values: CDR1 SGHKS, CDR2 YYEKEE (reference sequence). The ends lost 4 bases at V and 11 bases at J; junction bases unmatched: 6. The CDR3 runs 13 residues. This CDR3 is CASSGTGGGGAFF. The CDR3 DNA follows: TGTGCCAGCAGCGGGACAGGGGGCGGAGGGGCTTTCTTT. The whole variable domain, remainder taken from reference TRBV5-5 and TRBJ1-1, is DAGVTQSPTHLIKTRGQQVTLRCSPISGHKSVSWYQQVLGQGPQFIFQYYEKEERGRGNFPDRFSARQFPNYSSELNVNALLLGDSALYLCASSGTGGGGAFFGQGTRLTVV.

This chain uses TRBV15 with TRBJ1-4; D might be TRBD1 (6 bases). Germline V CDR1 and CDR2: LNHNV, YYDKDF (reference sequence). V shed 1 base and J shed 6 bases, with 12 bases lying between them. This CDR3 region has 15 residues. CDR3 DNA sequence: TGTGCCACCAGCAGAGTGGCAGGGGTGGATGAAAAACTGTTTTTT. Translating gives CATSRVAGVDEKLFF.

This chain uses TRBV19 with TRBJ2-3, with 13 bases aligning to TRBD2. Looked up from germline, CDR1 is LNHDA and CDR2 is SQIVND (reference sequence). J gave up 0 bases and V 1 base, and 1 base lay outside the gene matches. This CDR3 spans 17 amino acids. The CDR3 nucleotides are TGTGCCAGTAGTATAGGGACTAGCGGGGGAAGCACAGATACGCAGTATTTT. Protein product: CASSIGTSGGSTDTQYF.

Regarding this clone: The junction departs from the called germline gene at one end, perhaps through a read error. The chain has TRBV5-1 and TRBJ1-2; a weak D match, TRBD1 (6 bases). The CDR3 is 13 amino acids. Germline CDR1 and CDR2: SGHRS and YFSETQ. The DNA of the CDR3 is TGCGCCAGCAGCCGGGCGGGGGGCCAAGCGCCGTCCTTC. This encodes CASSRAGGQAPSF. Supplemented by reference TRBV5-1 and TRBJ1-2, the full variable domain reads KAGVTQTPRYLIKTRGQQVTLSCSPISGHRSVSWYQQTPGQGLQFLFEYFSETQRNKGNFPGRFSGRQFSNSRSEMNVSTLELGDSALYLCASSRAGGQAPSFGSGTRLTVV.

The gene calls are TRBV19 and TRBJ2-5; 7 bases map to TRBD1. Per germline, CDR1 LNHDA and CDR2 SQIVND (reference sequence). The CDR3 sequence is 13 residues long. The V gene end was trimmed by 5 bases and the J gene end by 1 base; junction bases not matched to a gene: 1. The DNA of the CDR3 is TGTGCCAGTAGTGGGGACAGCCAAGAGACCCAGTACTTC. This encodes CASSGDSQETQYF.

V is TRBV19 and J is TRBJ1-3, with D possibly matching TRBD1 (6 bases). The CDR3 is 15 residues long. V shed 1 base and J shed 0 bases, with 7 bases lying between them. Germline assignment: CDR1 LNHDA and CDR2 SQIVND (reference sequence). The CDR3 sequence is CASSIGTVSGNTIYF. CDR3 bases: TGTGCCAGTAGTATAGGGACAGTCTCTGGAAACACCATATATTTT.

This clone has only a few counts. V and J are TRBV5-1 and TRBJ2-5, with a weak D call TRBD1 (6 bases). In germline, CDR1 is SGHRS, CDR2 YFSETQ. V was trimmed by 4 bases and J by 4 bases, leaving 14 bases between them. CDR3 length: 14 amino acids. CDR3 sequence: CASSLTGLGETQYF. The CDR3 coding sequence is TGCGCCAGCAGCCTAACAGGGTTAGGAGAGACCCAGTACTTC.

This clone was seen only once. This sequence joins TRBV30 and TRBJ2-5; 7 bases are shared with TRBD2. The CDR3 is 12 amino acids. Germline CDR1 and CDR2: GTSNPN and SVGIG (reference sequence). The V segment lost 4 bases and the J segment 5 bases; nucleotides outside the gene matches: 4. The CDR3 reads CAWNGGGETQYF. The CDR3 DNA follows: TGTGCCTGGAATGGGGGAGGGGAGACCCAGTACTTC.

This rearrangement joins TRBV6-1 to TRBJ2-3, with a weak D call TRBD1 (5 bases). Between the trimmed V and J ends, which lost 6 bases and 2 bases, there was a span of 15 bases. The length of the CDR3 is 15 residues. The germline V gene has CDR1 MNHNS and CDR2 SASEGT. CDR3 sequence (DNA): TGTGCCAGCAGGACAGAAGACCGAAACACAGATACGCAGTATTTT. Amino acid sequence: CASRTEDRNTDTQYF.